Below are 23 T cell receptor beta chains sequenced from a single sample in a study of early T cells in non-severe SARS-CoV-2 infection. From the 5' RACE reads, TCRdb called clonotypes with MiXCR, one entry per CDR3 protein. The repertoire holds roughly 46,000 distinct CDR3 sequences, with around 7% as singletons. Sequences were obtained from whole blood. The receptors stem from an adult who was a healthcare worker with PCR-confirmed SARS-CoV-2 infection or an uninfected control (not recorded which).

This clonotype occurred many times. The chain links TRBV3-1 to TRBJ1-5; D not resolved. Between the trimmed V and J ends, which lost 4 bases and 0 bases, there was a span of 10 bases. Looked up from germline, CDR1 is LGHDT and CDR2 is YNNKEL (reference sequence). This CDR3 contains 15 residues. CDR3 bases: TGTGCCAGCAGCCCCGGTAGCGTTAGCAATCAGCCCCAGCATTTT. Amino acid sequence: CASSPGSVSNQPQHF.

This chain joins TRBV19 and TRBJ1-5; D possibly corresponds to TRBD1 (5 bases). Germline V gives CDR1 LNHDA, CDR2 SQIVND (reference sequence). Trimming left V 7 bases short and J 2 bases short, with 18 bases between. The CDR3 length is 16 residues. As DNA, the CDR3 is TGTGCCAGTACCCCGGTGGGACGAGGAGGCAATCAGCCCCAGCATTTT. Translated: CASTPVGRGGNQPQHF.

The V gene is TRBV5-5, the J gene TRBJ1-1; D not resolved. V was shortened by 5 bases and J by 2 bases, with 10 bases between the two germline ends. The CDR3 sequence is 13 residues long. The germline CDR1 and CDR2 sequences are SGHKS and YYEKEE (reference sequence). CDR3 amino acids: CASSYDTNTEAFF. The CDR3 DNA reads as TGTGCCAGCAGTTACGACACTAACACTGAAGCTTTCTTT. The variable domain in full, with the rest retrieved from reference TRBV5-5 and TRBJ1-1, is DAGVTQSPTHLIKTRGQQVTLRCSPISGHKSVSWYQQVLGQGPQFIFQYYEKEERGRGNFPDRFSARQFPNYSSELNVNALLLGDSALYLCASSYDTNTEAFFGQGTRLTVV.

The chain has TRBV10-3 and TRBJ1-5; D ambiguous. Trimming took 0 bases from V and 0 from J, leaving 9 bases between them. Looked up from germline, CDR1 is ENHRY and CDR2 is SYGVKD. The CDR3 covers 16 residues. The DNA for the CDR3 is TGTGCCATCAGTGAGTCGTTCGGGGATAGCAATCAGCCCCAGCATTTT. Amino acid sequence: CAISESFGDSNQPQHF.

This clonotype was recorded at least ten times. The chain is built from TRBV5-5 and TRBJ2-5; possible D gene TRBD1, 5 bases. The CDR3 runs 14 residues. The germline V gene has CDR1 SGHKS and CDR2 YYEKEE (reference sequence). V dropped 4 bases and J dropped 3 bases, with 13 bases sitting between them. The CDR3 region has the DNA TGTGCCAGCAGCCCCGGCGCACAGGAAGAGACCCAGTACTTC. The encoded protein is CASSPGAQEETQYF.

By share, this clonotype ranks as medium-sized. This chain uses TRBV28 with TRBJ1-5; no clear D. The CDR3 consists of 12 residues. Germline loops: CDR1 MDHEN, CDR2 SYDVKM. V was clipped by 6 bases and J by 2 bases, with 5 bases between them. CDR3 protein: CASRSGNQPQHF. CDR3 coding DNA: TGTGCCAGCAGGAGTGGCAATCAGCCCCAGCATTTT.

Relative to its sample, this clonotype is medium-sized. The chain is built from TRBV6-6 and TRBJ2-5; D gene ambiguous. CDR3 length equals 12 residues. V lost 2 bases and J lost 1, with 2 bases in between. Germline V gene data show CDR1 as MNHNY and CDR2 as SVGAGI (reference sequence). The CDR3 nucleotides read TGTGCCAGCAGTTACGGCCAAGAGACCCAGTACTTC. It codes for CASSYGQETQYF.

This chain joins TRBV9 and TRBJ1-2, with D perhaps TRBD1 (5 bases). The CDR3 is 12 amino acids. The V gene's germline CDR1 is SGDLS and CDR2 YYNGEE. The V end lost 0 bases, the J end lost 10 bases, and 10 bases lay between the germline ends. The CDR3 loop reads CASSVATGHYTF. CDR3 bases: TGTGCCAGCAGCGTAGCCACAGGTCACTACACCTTC.

This clonotype was seen more than once but under ten times. This chain uses TRBV7-2 with TRBJ2-3, with D possibly matching TRBD2 (6 bases). V was pared by 0 bases and J by 0 bases, with 22 bases between. The CDR3 spans 20 residues. Germline V gene sequence: CDR1 SGHTA, CDR2 FQGNSA. In nucleotides, the CDR3 is TGTGCCAGCAGCTTAGCGGGGGGAGTGCTGATCCTTCCTAGCACAGATACGCAGTATTTT. Encoded protein: CASSLAGGVLILPSTDTQYF.

The V and J genes are TRBV20-1 and TRBJ1-2; 9 bases are a match to TRBD1. Germline trimming cut 5 bases from V and 8 bases from J; bases unmatched to any gene: 9. This CDR3 is built from 13 residues. Germline CDR1 is DFQATT and CDR2 is SNEGSKA (reference sequence). CDR3 sequence: CSASGTGTSGYTF. Written as DNA, the CDR3 is TGCAGTGCTTCCGGGACAGGGACCAGCGGCTACACCTTC.

The chain carries TRBV18 and TRBJ1-6, with D possibly being TRBD1 (6 bases). Trimming shortened V by 5 bases and J by 8 bases, and 16 bases separated the two germline ends. Germline loops: CDR1 KGHSH, CDR2 LQKENI. The CDR3 has 15 residues. The CDR3 coding sequence is TGTGCCAGCTCATCCACAGGGAGTGGGGATTCACCCCTCCACTTT. It translates to CASSSTGSGDSPLHF.

The chain carries TRBV11-2 and TRBJ2-1; the D is unclear. In germline, CDR1 is SGHAT, CDR2 FQNNGV. V was shortened by 0 bases and J by 8 bases, with 5 bases between the two germline ends. CDR3 size: 12 residues. The DNA of the CDR3 is TGTGCCAGCAGCTTAGATGGGGATGAGCAGTTCTTC. Translated: CASSLDGDEQFF.

The chain links TRBV9 to TRBJ2-1, with 8 bases aligning to TRBD2. Per germline, CDR1 SGDLS and CDR2 YYNGEE. The J segment lost 10 bases and the V segment lost 0 bases, leaving 6 bases of the junction unmatched. The CDR3 runs 14 residues. The chain's CDR3 is CASSVAGGPREQFF. The CDR3 DNA follows: TGTGCCAGCAGCGTAGCGGGGGGGCCAAGGGAGCAGTTCTTC.

This clonotype was picked up many times. V gene TRBV29-1 combines with J gene TRBJ2-5; 8 positions match TRBD2. Germline V CDR1 and CDR2: SQVTM, ANQGSEA. The CDR3 length is 14 residues. Trimming at V came to 6 bases and at J to 5 bases, leaving 11 bases not matched to a gene. The CDR3 DNA is TGCAGCGTGGGGGCAAGCGGGGGAACCGAGACCCAGTACTTC. It is translated as CSVGASGGTETQYF.

This clonotype was recorded a few times. V is TRBV20-1 and J is TRBJ2-5, with D perhaps matching TRBD1 (5 bases). Germline loops: CDR1 DFQATT, CDR2 SNEGSKA (reference sequence). The CDR3 sequence is 13 residues long. CDR3 residues: CSLQPLSQGTQYF. The CDR3 coding sequence is TGCAGCCTACAGCCCCTGTCCCAGGGGACCCAGTACTTC.

This clonotype was seen ten or more times. The chain employs TRBV4-2 and TRBJ1-5; D not certain. This CDR3 contains 14 residues. The germline CDR1 and CDR2 sequences are LGHNA and YNFKEQ. With 0 bases removed from V and 4 bases from J, the gap between germline ends came to 7 bases. CDR3 amino acids: CASSQDTTNQPQHF. The CDR3 DNA sequence: TGTGCCAGCAGCCAAGATACAACTAATCAGCCCCAGCATTTT.

This clonotype was counted ten times or more. The chain joins TRBV7-2 to TRBJ1-1; weak D call: TRBD1 (6 bases). V was trimmed by 4 bases and J by 0 bases, leaving 9 bases between them. Germline-derived CDR1 and CDR2 are SGHTA and FQGNSA. The CDR3 length is 14 residues. The CDR3 coding sequence is TGTGCCAGCAGCTGGACAGTCATGAACACTGAAGCTTTCTTT. Translating gives CASSWTVMNTEAFF.

The rearrangement joins TRBV7-6 to TRBJ2-3, with D possibly called TRBD1 or TRBD2 (5 bases each). CDR1 and CDR2 (germline): SGHVS, FNYEAQ. The CDR3 has 16 amino acids. V was trimmed by 4 bases and J by 2 bases, leaving 16 bases between them. CDR3 DNA: TGTGCCAGCAGCTCACTTATGGGGGTGGTCACAGATACGCAGTATTTT. As protein: CASSSLMGVVTDTQYF.

This clonotype was seen at least ten times. The chain has TRBV12-3 or TRBV12-4 and TRBJ1-4, with 7 bases aligning to TRBD1. The CDR3 totals 14 residues. V shed 4 bases and J 1 base; nucleotides not matched to a gene: 0. The CDR3 bases are TGTGCCAGCAGTTGGACAGGAACTAATGAAAAACTGTTTTTT. Amino acids: CASSWTGTNEKLFF.

This clonotype showed up many times. V is TRBV13 and J is TRBJ2-5; 7 positions match TRBD1. CDR1 is PRHDT, CDR2 FYEKMQ, per germline (reference sequence). The CDR3 has 14 amino acids. The J segment lost 1 base and the V segment lost 5 bases, leaving 4 bases of the junction unmatched. The CDR3 protein is CASSVGQIQETQYF. CDR3 nucleotide sequence: TGTGCCAGCAGCGTGGGACAGATCCAAGAGACCCAGTACTTC.

This clonotype was seen only a few times. The junction departs from the called germline gene at one end, perhaps through a read error. The chain has TRBV7-7 and TRBJ2-2, with D perhaps matching TRBD1 or TRBD2 (6 bases each). The CDR3 is 14 residues long. CDR1 is SSHAT and CDR2 is FNYEAQ in the germline V gene (reference sequence). The chain's CDR3 is CASSFRGLTGELFF. DNA for the CDR3: TGTGCTAGCAGCTTCCGGGGGCTCACCGGGGAGCTGTTTTTT.

This clonotype was counted many times. The CDR3 DNA is TGTGCCAGCAGCTTATCGAGGGACTCCAATCAGCCCCAGCATTTT. It specifies CASSLSRDSNQPQHF. The chain is built from TRBV7-2 and TRBJ1-5; tentative D call: TRBD1 (5 bases). Trimming took 2 bases from V and 3 from J, leaving 11 bases between them. Germline V lookup: CDR1 SGHTA, CDR2 FQGNSA. The CDR3 loop spans 15 amino acids.

CDR3 in amino acids: CASSYWNLTYEQYF. For the CDR3, the DNA is TGTGCCAGCAGTTACTGGAATCTGACCTACGAGCAGTACTTC. The chain recombines TRBV6-6 with TRBJ2-7; D uncertain. Germline V lookup: CDR1 MNHNY, CDR2 SVGAGI (reference sequence). Deletions cut 1 base from V and 2 bases from J, with 9 bases between. The CDR3 has 14 amino acids.